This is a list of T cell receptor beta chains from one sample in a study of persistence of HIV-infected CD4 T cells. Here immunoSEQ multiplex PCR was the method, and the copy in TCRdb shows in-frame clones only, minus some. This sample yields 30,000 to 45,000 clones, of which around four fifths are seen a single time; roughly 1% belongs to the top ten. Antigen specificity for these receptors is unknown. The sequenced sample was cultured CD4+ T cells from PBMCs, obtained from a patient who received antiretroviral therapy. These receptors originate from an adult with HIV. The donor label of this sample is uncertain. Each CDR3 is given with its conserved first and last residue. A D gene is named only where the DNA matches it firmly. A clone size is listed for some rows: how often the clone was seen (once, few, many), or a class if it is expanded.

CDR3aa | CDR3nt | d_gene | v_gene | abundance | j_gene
CASSPRQGMNTEAFF | TGCGCCAGCAGCCCCCGACAGGGGATGAACACTGAAGCTTTCTTT | TRBD1 | TRBV5-1 | . | TRBJ1-1
CASRGLAGDYNEQFF | TGTGCCAGCAGAGGTCTAGCGGGGGACTACAATGAGCAGTTCTTC | TRBD2 | TRBV5-5 | . | TRBJ2-1
CASRLDSGRPQETQYF | TGTGCCAGCAGACTAGACTCGGGAAGACCCCAAGAGACCCAGTACTTC | . | TRBV5-5 | once | TRBJ2-5
CASSPDGDQPQHF | TGTGCCAGCAGCCCCGACGGGGATCAGCCCCAGCATTTT | . | TRBV12-3/TRBV12-4 | . | TRBJ1-5
CASSRNMNTEAFF | TGCGCCAGCAGTCGGAACATGAACACTGAAGCTTTCTTT | . | TRBV10-1 | few | TRBJ1-1
CASSVAGVGNEQFF | TGTGCCAGCAGCGTAGCAGGGGTGGGAAATGAGCAGTTCTTC | . | TRBV9 | . | TRBJ2-1
CASSRPPSSGNTIYF | TGTGCCAGCAGTCGCCCCCCCAGCTCTGGAAACACCATATATTTT | . | TRBV6-5 | . | TRBJ1-3
CASSQVYNEQFF | TGTGCCAGCAGCCAGGTTTACAATGAGCAGTTCTTC | . | TRBV5-4 | . | TRBJ2-1
CATSRDPSRGNQPQHF | TGTGCCACCAGCAGAGATCCGTCTCGGGGCAATCAGCCCCAGCATTTT | . | TRBV15 | few | TRBJ1-5
CASSPRLGGLQYF | TGTGCCAGCAGCCCCCGACTGGGAGGTCTTCAGTACTTC | . | TRBV5-4 | . | TRBJ2-4
CSVVRATNTEAFF | TGCAGCGTTGTTCGAGCCACGAACACTGAAGCTTTCTTT | . | TRBV29-1 | . | TRBJ1-1
CASRTDRGTSGTDTQYF | TGTGCCAGTAGGACGGACAGGGGAACTAGCGGCACAGATACGCAGTATTTT | TRBD1 | TRBV19 | . | TRBJ2-3
CATSDWRAGANVLTF | TGTGCCACCAGTGATTGGAGGGCTGGGGCCAACGTCCTGACTTTC | . | TRBV24-1 | . | TRBJ2-6
CASSRRGRRVGYTF | TGTGCCAGCAGCAGGAGGGGGCGTCGCGTTGGCTACACCTTC | . | TRBV21-1 | once | TRBJ1-2